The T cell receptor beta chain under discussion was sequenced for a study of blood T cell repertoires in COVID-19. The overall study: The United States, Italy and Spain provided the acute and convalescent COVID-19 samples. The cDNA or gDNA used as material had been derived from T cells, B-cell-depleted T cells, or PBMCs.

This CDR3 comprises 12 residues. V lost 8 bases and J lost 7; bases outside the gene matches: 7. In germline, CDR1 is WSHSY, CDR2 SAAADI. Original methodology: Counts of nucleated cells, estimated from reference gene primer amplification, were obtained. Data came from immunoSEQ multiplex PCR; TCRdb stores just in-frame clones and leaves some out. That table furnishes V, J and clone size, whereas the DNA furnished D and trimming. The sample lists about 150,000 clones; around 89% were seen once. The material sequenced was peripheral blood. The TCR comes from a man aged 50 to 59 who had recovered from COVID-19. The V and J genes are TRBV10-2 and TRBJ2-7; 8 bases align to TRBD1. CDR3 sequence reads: CASGQGAREQYF. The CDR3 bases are TGCGCCAGCGGCCAGGGGGCTAGGGAGCAGTACTTC.